This T cell receptor beta chain was recovered during a study of shared clonotypes between healthy human individuals. Study observations and caveats: Shared across a few donors were around 5% of the naive CD4 clonotypes.

The CDR3 is made up of 16 amino acids. Germline-derived CDR1 and CDR2 are SGHAT and FQNNGV. Trimming pared 5 bases from V and 3 bases from J, leaving 17 bases between. On this clone itself: Antigen: not known.

CD45RO-negative, CCR7-positively selected cells formed the naive CD8 fraction, excluding terminally differentiated effector memory CD45RA+ cells. Adults of Caucasian background living in Nashville, Tennessee made up all donors. Sorted-subset replicate PCRs used approximately 180 ng of genomic DNA. This amount corresponded to tens of thousands of T cell genomes. The repertoire was sequenced with immunoSEQ multiplex PCR; TCRdb's copy has only in-frame clones and lacks some. This sample has around 600,000 clones, with 85% to 95% found just once. The sequence came from a woman aged 30 to 39 in good health. Sequencing was carried out using naive CD8+ T cells sorted from blood. The V gene is TRBV11-2, the J gene TRBJ1-5; D gene ambiguous. The CDR3 DNA follows: TGTGCCAGCAGCCGCCGGACCAAGTCTTACAATCAGCCCCAGCATTTT. It translates to CASSRRTKSYNQPQHF.